Listed below are T cell receptor beta chains from one sample, sequenced in a study of control samples from healthy donors and cancer patients. This table comes from immunoSEQ multiplex PCR, and its TCRdb copy is limited to in-frame clones, with some not included. The table has 150,000 to 200,000 clones, roughly 90% seen once; the top ten hold roughly 1.5%. Sequenced sample: blood. These receptors all come from a woman in her fifties or sixties in good health. Both conserved end residues are trimmed from each CDR3. D genes are given only for firm matches.

j_call d_call v_call cdr3_aa
TRBJ2-2 TRBD2 TRBV19 ASSITGTSVGGELF
TRBJ1-2 . TRBV24-1 ATSETSNYGYT
TRBJ2-3 TRBD2 TRBV5-4 ASTWGGGTDTQY
TRBJ2-3 . TRBV4-2 ASSQASSSTDTQY
TRBJ2-3 . TRBV25-1 ASSDFQGSTPSY
TRBJ2-1 . TRBV3-1/TRBV3-2 ASSQDHRQSNEQF
TRBJ1-3 . TRBV14 ASSQGQGNTIY
TRBJ2-5 . TRBV20-1 SGYGQETQY
TRBJ1-1 . TRBV15 ATSREIMNTEAF
TRBJ2-1 . TRBV12-2 ARRPRGLAGGQINEQF
TRBJ2-7 . TRBV6-6 ASSTPTGINEQY
TRBJ2-3 . TRBV10-1 ASPGRRVTDTQY
TRBJ2-2 TRBD2 TRBV29-1 SVEGRHAGDLMF
TRBJ1-5 TRBD1 TRBV5-5 ASSLARQGAFTSQPQH
TRBJ2-4 TRBD1 TRBV6-5 ASSTGTVWDIQY
TRBJ2-2 TRBD1 TRBV28 ASSLTGGIGELF
TRBJ1-2 . TRBV9 ASSSAGTSMGYGYT
TRBJ1-6 . TRBV3-1/TRBV3-2 ASRWGSLGSSYNSPLH